Given below is one T cell receptor (beta chain) in context. The data were taken from a study of shared clonotypes between healthy human individuals. TCRdb's copy holds only in-frame clones and misses some; the assay was immunoSEQ multiplex PCR. The data contain some 2,500,000 clones, around 93% of them singletons. The study drew all its donors from Caucasian adults living in Nashville, Tennessee. Germline V lookup: CDR1 MNHNY, CDR2 SVGAGI (reference sequence). Trimming pared 0 bases from V and 0 bases from J, leaving 9 bases between. This CDR3 is 16 amino acids long. The clonotype originates from a man aged 18 to 30 in good health. Some clones in this sample may be carry-over from other donors' samples. The chain recombines TRBV6-6 with TRBJ1-3, with D possibly matching TRBD1 (5 bases). The specimen was naive CD4+ T cells from PBMCs. Subset defined: CD45RA+ positively selected. CDR3 DNA sequence: TGTGCCAGCAGTTACTCGAGGGGAAACTCTGGAAACACCATATATTTT. It specifies CASSYSRGNSGNTIYF.